The sequence of this TCR beta chain was determined in a study of quantifying T cell responses using KT2 cells. For the study at large: cDNA was made from DNase-treated RNA using alpha and beta constant primers.

CDR1 is SGHRS and CDR2 is YFSETQ in the germline V gene. V lost 0 bases, J lost 3 bases, and 13 bases lay in between. The CDR3 covers 16 residues. This clonotype has ten or more counts. An oligo carrying a UMI was ligated to the cDNA 3' end. The first PCR ran approximately 4 cycles with an equimolar RC1.1 and RC1.2 beta primer mix. TCRdb reanalysed the UMI-ligation and nested PCR reads using MiXCR and keeps one entry per CDR3 protein. The sample includes some 33,000 distinct CDR3 sequences, 10% of them seen just once. KT2, a clone with a known TCR, was spiked into unfractionated PBMC. KT2 cells were mixed with fixed PBMC numbers at varying ratios.

The TCR comes from a human donor. Sequencing was done on a sample of PBMCs spiked with cells of the T cell clone KT2. The chain has TRBV5-1 and TRBJ2-1; D perhaps matches TRBD2 (6 bases). CDR3 residues: CASSLERDSVYNEQFF. The CDR3 DNA reads TGCGCCAGCAGCTTGGAACGGGACTCGGTCTACAATGAGCAGTTCTTC.